This T cell receptor (beta chain) was documented in a study of T cell repertoires in cytomegalovirus infection. Background on the study: Indicated by public TCR beta signatures were CMV infection and matching HLA type. Overall study findings and caveats: Public TCR beta family frequency separated CMV-and-HLA carriers, including in an independent cohort. CMV-specific TCR beta clonotypes restricted by HLA-C were the ones dominating the ex vivo response.

Regarding this clonotype: Its target is not known.

Each CDR3 protein gets one entry after TCRdb re-called the reads with MiXCR. The sample yields approximately 500,000 distinct CDR3 sequences, around a quarter seen once. CDR3 length equals 14 residues. Germline CDR1 reads SGHVS; CDR2 reads FQNEAQ. Trimming removed 4 bases at V and 1 base at J, with 10 bases between. V usage is TRBV7-8 and J usage is TRBJ1-2; no reliable D call. The material sequenced was PBMCs. The receptor was derived from a human donor in good health (CMV status not recorded). Some clones in this sample may be carry-over from other donors' samples. CDR3: CASSSSAFNYGYTF. CDR3 nucleotide sequence: TGTGCCAGCAGCTCAAGCGCCTTTAACTATGGCTACACCTTC.